This T cell receptor (beta chain) was recovered during a study of response to subunit inactivated influenza vaccine (dated by TCRdb to the late 2010s). Study-wide context: Deep quantitative profiling of the T cell receptor repertoire was used in the study to follow responses to a trivalent subunit inactivated influenza vaccine. Paper-wide results and their limitations: According to the authors, only a limited number of new T cells may be recruited by each seasonal influenza vaccination.

Library creation used RT-PCR. TCRdb names Illumina HiSeq 2500 as the instrument used. TCRdb reprocessed the public reads (quality trimming at Q25 with fastp, clone calling with MiXCR) and kept in-frame beta chains. Rows with a matching CDR3 protein are joined into one entry that keeps the most common DNA and genes. The sample table contains more than 600,000 distinct CDR3 sequences; only one count was recorded for approximately 17% of them. The leading ten clones occupy 11% of the sample. This clonotype was detected only a few times. Its antigen specificity is not known. No base quality values were provided; no much bigger clone lies one nucleotide off. V loses 7 bases at its end and J loses 4 bases; junction bases beyond the gene matches: 7. CDR1 and CDR2 are read off the germline V gene as SGHRS and YFSETQ. The CDR3 goes from the cysteine to the phenylalanine over 14 residues. Only the CDR3 region is kept as DNA, spanning 42 bases read in frame from base 1.

The receptor was isolated from a man between 50 and 59 years old who received an inactivated influenza vaccine. Donor details come from another sample of the same person, matched by shared clones. The rearranged segments are TRBV5-1 and TRBJ2-7; 11 bases in the middle match TRBD1. The sample was PBMCs from blood, taken about 5 days after vaccination. The CDR3 region: CASDRDRGAYEQYF. The DNA sequence is as follows: TGCGCCAGCGACCGGGACAGGGGGGCTTACGAGCAGTACTTC.